The following is a T cell receptor (beta chain) sequence with its context. Its antigen remains unidentified. As for the donors, each was a healthy bone marrow donor. With 60 Vbeta and 13 Jbeta primers, the PCR was carried out. TCRdb's table, derived via immunoSEQ multiplex PCR, lists solely in-frame clones and lacks some. The data contain approximately 69,000 clones, around 76% of them seen just once; the ten biggest clones take up over 20%. These data come from a study of cytomegalovirus exposure and HLA in healthy donors. V lost 5 bases, J lost 8 bases, and 13 bases lay in between. Germline V gene data show CDR1 as PRHDT and CDR2 as FYEKMQ (reference sequence). The CDR3 has 13 residues. General study results and limits: Upon later analysis, HLA-associated TCR beta chains proved more clonally expanded than other, equally common chains. Among TCR beta chains, those listed as cytomegalovirus-associated numbered over 150. In a later analysis, the majority of CMV-associated beta chains seemingly showed HLA restriction.

The sequence was collected from a woman aged 25 to 39 in good health and CMV-seropositive. The chain is built from TRBV13 and TRBJ2-1, with TRBD1 as a possible D gene (6 bases). The specimen was PBMCs. This CDR3 is CASSRSQGDEQFF. The CDR3 DNA follows: TGTGCCAGCAGCCGGTCACAGGGCGATGAGCAGTTCTTC.